The rows below give T cell receptor beta chains drawn from one sample of a study of molecular identifiers for immune sequencing clone quantification. TCRdb analysed the PCR reads with MiXCR anew, one entry per CDR3 protein. Altogether about 510,000 distinct CDR3 sequences are present, roughly 24% being singletons, with the ten largest covering just over 0.75%. Sample: naive CD8+ T cells from blood, with Jurkat cell RNA spiked in. The origin of the receptors is a human donor in good health. Some libraries in this study had Jurkat cell RNA spiked in. Each CDR3 is given with its conserved first and last residue. Fields, in order: V gene, J gene, clone size, D gene, CDR3 DNA, CDR3 protein. The D gene is left open where the match is weak. Rows give clone size only sometimes, using once, few, many, or a class for an expanded clone.

v_gene: TRBV2; j_gene: TRBJ1-2; abundance: .; d_gene: .; CDR3nt: TGTGCCAGCAGCAAGCACATTTCGGAGGGCAGCTTGCCCTATGGCTACACCTTC; CDR3aa: CASSKHISEGSLPYGYTF
v_gene: TRBV4-3; j_gene: TRBJ2-7; abundance: .; d_gene: TRBD1; CDR3nt: TGCGCCAGCAGCCAAGGGGCCGGGACAGGGCCCTACGAGCAGTACTTC; CDR3aa: CASSQGAGTGPYEQYF
v_gene: TRBV20-1; j_gene: TRBJ2-7; abundance: .; d_gene: .; CDR3nt: TGCAGTGCTCTCTTAGCGTGGGGACCCTACGAGCAGTACTTC; CDR3aa: CSALLAWGPYEQYF
v_gene: TRBV20-1; j_gene: TRBJ2-5; abundance: .; d_gene: TRBD1; CDR3nt: TGCAGTGCTAGAGATCGTGGACAGGGGAAAGGGACCCAGTACTTC; CDR3aa: CSARDRGQGKGTQYF
v_gene: TRBV20-1; j_gene: TRBJ2-7; abundance: few; d_gene: TRBD2; CDR3nt: TGCAGTGCTGGCGGGACTAGCACGCACGAGCAGTACTTC; CDR3aa: CSAGGTSTHEQYF
v_gene: TRBV19; j_gene: TRBJ2-1; abundance: once; d_gene: .; CDR3nt: TGTGCCAGTAGTATAGGGGTGTACAATGAGCAGTTCTTC; CDR3aa: CASSIGVYNEQFF
v_gene: TRBV7-9; j_gene: TRBJ2-6; abundance: .; d_gene: .; CDR3nt: TGTGCCAGCAGCCAAACTACAGGAAACTCTGGGGCCAACGTCCTGACTTTC; CDR3aa: CASSQTTGNSGANVLTF
v_gene: TRBV7-3; j_gene: TRBJ2-2; abundance: .; d_gene: .; CDR3nt: TGTGCCAGCAGCTTAGATTCCAGTTACTCGAACACCGGGGAGCTGTTTTTT; CDR3aa: CASSLDSSYSNTGELFF
v_gene: TRBV30; j_gene: TRBJ2-5; abundance: .; d_gene: .; CDR3nt: TGTGCCTGGAGTGTGGAAGTTGTTGCCCAGTACTTC; CDR3aa: CAWSVEVVAQYF
v_gene: TRBV5-1; j_gene: TRBJ1-1; abundance: few; d_gene: .; CDR3nt: TGCGCCAGCAGCCCACTTCTGCAGGGCACGACTGAAGCTTTCTTT; CDR3aa: CASSPLLQGTTEAFF
v_gene: TRBV5-1; j_gene: TRBJ2-1; abundance: many; d_gene: TRBD2; CDR3nt: TGCGCCAGCAGCGCACTAGCGGGGTACAATGAGCAGTTCTTC; CDR3aa: CASSALAGYNEQFF
v_gene: TRBV12-3/TRBV12-4; j_gene: TRBJ2-2; abundance: few; d_gene: TRBD2; CDR3nt: TGTGCCAGCAGAGCAGGGACTAGCAGAGCCGGGGAGCTGTTTTTT; CDR3aa: CASRAGTSRAGELFF
v_gene: TRBV30; j_gene: TRBJ2-3; abundance: many; d_gene: TRBD2; CDR3nt: TGTGCCGAAAGGACTAGCGGCTTTCATACGCAGTATTTT; CDR3aa: CAERTSGFHTQYF
v_gene: TRBV29-1; j_gene: TRBJ2-2; abundance: many; d_gene: .; CDR3nt: TGCAGCGTTGGTCAAGGCGGGGAGCTGTTTTTT; CDR3aa: CSVGQGGELFF
v_gene: TRBV2; j_gene: TRBJ1-5; abundance: many; d_gene: .; CDR3nt: TGTGCCAGCAGTTCGAACTCGGACAGATATAGCAATCAGCCCCAGCATTTT; CDR3aa: CASSSNSDRYSNQPQHF
v_gene: TRBV5-6; j_gene: TRBJ2-1; abundance: .; d_gene: TRBD2; CDR3nt: TGTGCCAGAAGCGATGAAGGGACTAGCGGGAGAGGTGGTGAGCAGTTCTTC; CDR3aa: CARSDEGTSGRGGEQFF
v_gene: TRBV2; j_gene: TRBJ1-1; abundance: few; d_gene: .; CDR3nt: TGTGCCAGCAGTGAAGGGCACGTGAACACTGAAGCTCTCTTT; CDR3aa: CASSEGHVNTEALF
v_gene: TRBV20-1; j_gene: TRBJ1-1; abundance: .; d_gene: TRBD1; CDR3nt: TGCAGTGCTAGAGAAGGGACAGGGTGGGGGTATGAAGCTTTCTTT; CDR3aa: CSAREGTGWGYEAFF
v_gene: TRBV29-1; j_gene: TRBJ1-1; abundance: few; d_gene: .; CDR3nt: TGCAGCGCTCACTCGGGGGTGGGCACTGAAGCTTTCTTT; CDR3aa: CSAHSGVGTEAFF
v_gene: TRBV7-9; j_gene: TRBJ2-2; abundance: few; d_gene: .; CDR3nt: TGTGCCAGCAGCCCAGATGATGTAGTAATGGGGAACACCGGGGAGCTGTTTTTT; CDR3aa: CASSPDDVVMGNTGELFF
v_gene: TRBV4-1; j_gene: TRBJ2-3; abundance: many; d_gene: .; CDR3nt: TGCGCCAGCAGCCAAGTGGGAGTAAGCACAGATACGCAGTATTTT; CDR3aa: CASSQVGVSTDTQYF
v_gene: TRBV20-1; j_gene: TRBJ1-4; abundance: few; d_gene: .; CDR3nt: TGCAGTGCTAGACTACAAAGGGGGTATGAAAAACTGTTTTTT; CDR3aa: CSARLQRGYEKLFF
v_gene: TRBV7-9; j_gene: TRBJ2-4; abundance: few; d_gene: .; CDR3nt: TGTGCCAGCAGCTCTGGGGACATAGCCAAAAACATTCAGTACTTC; CDR3aa: CASSSGDIAKNIQYF
v_gene: TRBV11-2; j_gene: TRBJ2-1; abundance: few; d_gene: .; CDR3nt: TGTGCCAGCAGCCGAAATCCGGGACGCATAGAAGAGCAGTTCTTC; CDR3aa: CASSRNPGRIEEQFF
v_gene: TRBV13; j_gene: TRBJ2-7; abundance: .; d_gene: .; CDR3nt: TGTGCCAGCAGCTCCGGGGACAAGTACTACGAGCAGTACTTC; CDR3aa: CASSSGDKYYEQYF
v_gene: TRBV4-2; j_gene: TRBJ2-3; abundance: few; d_gene: TRBD2; CDR3nt: TGTGCCAGCAGCCAACCCTTTGCGGGGGGGGACACAGATACGCAGTATTTT; CDR3aa: CASSQPFAGGDTDTQYF
v_gene: TRBV7-9; j_gene: TRBJ1-1; abundance: .; d_gene: .; CDR3nt: TGTGCCGGCAGCTTAATGGCTCAGGGGAACACTGAAGCTTTCTTT; CDR3aa: CAGSLMAQGNTEAFF
v_gene: TRBV24-1; j_gene: TRBJ2-3; abundance: many; d_gene: .; CDR3nt: TGTGCCACCAGTGAGCGTACTAGCACAGATACGCAGTATTTT; CDR3aa: CATSERTSTDTQYF
v_gene: TRBV2; j_gene: TRBJ2-5; abundance: many; d_gene: .; CDR3nt: TGTGCCACCCGTCGGGGTAGAGAGACCCAGTACTTC; CDR3aa: CATRRGRETQYF
v_gene: TRBV14; j_gene: TRBJ2-7; abundance: many; d_gene: .; CDR3nt: TGTGCCAGCAGCCAAGAGGTGGGGGCTTGGACCTACGAGCAGTACTTC; CDR3aa: CASSQEVGAWTYEQYF
v_gene: TRBV28; j_gene: TRBJ2-7; abundance: many; d_gene: .; CDR3nt: TGTGCCAGCAGTCCTAGCGACGAGCAGTACTTC; CDR3aa: CASSPSDEQYF
v_gene: TRBV20-1; j_gene: TRBJ2-3; abundance: .; d_gene: .; CDR3nt: TGCAGTGCTAGAGGCCATGACATAACTAGCACAGATACGCAGTATTTT; CDR3aa: CSARGHDITSTDTQYF
v_gene: TRBV5-6; j_gene: TRBJ2-5; abundance: .; d_gene: .; CDR3nt: TGTGCCAGCAGCTACGGGACATACCAAGAGACCCAGTACTTC; CDR3aa: CASSYGTYQETQYF
v_gene: TRBV19; j_gene: TRBJ2-3; abundance: .; d_gene: TRBD2; CDR3nt: TGTGCCAGTAGTAGAGTAGCGGGAGCAGTTGCAGATACGCAGTATTTT; CDR3aa: CASSRVAGAVADTQYF
v_gene: TRBV4-3; j_gene: TRBJ1-6; abundance: few; d_gene: .; CDR3nt: TGCGCCAGCAGCCAAGATTTCTCTTTCAGGCTCCTCCACTTT; CDR3aa: CASSQDFSFRLLHF
v_gene: TRBV7-6; j_gene: TRBJ2-3; abundance: .; d_gene: .; CDR3nt: TGTGCCAGCAGCCCCGGACAGGGAGGGGATACGCAGTATTTT; CDR3aa: CASSPGQGGDTQYF
v_gene: TRBV6-2/TRBV6-3; j_gene: TRBJ2-7; abundance: few; d_gene: .; CDR3nt: TGTGCCAGCACCCCCGAAGGACAGTACTACGAGCAGTACTTC; CDR3aa: CASTPEGQYYEQYF
v_gene: TRBV3-1; j_gene: TRBJ1-4; abundance: few; d_gene: .; CDR3nt: TGTGCCAGCAGCCAACCTCGACAGGCCCCTAATGAAAAACTGTTTTTT; CDR3aa: CASSQPRQAPNEKLFF
v_gene: TRBV12-3/TRBV12-4; j_gene: TRBJ2-3; abundance: few; d_gene: .; CDR3nt: TGTGCCAGCAGTTCGGAACAACTTGTCACTAGCACAGATACGCAGTATTTT; CDR3aa: CASSSEQLVTSTDTQYF
v_gene: TRBV4-2; j_gene: TRBJ1-1; abundance: few; d_gene: .; CDR3nt: TGTGCCAGCAGCCGGATACTGGGCACTGAAGCTTTCTTT; CDR3aa: CASSRILGTEAFF
v_gene: TRBV19; j_gene: TRBJ1-5; abundance: few; d_gene: .; CDR3nt: TGTGCCAGTAGTTGGGACCTGGGTAGCAATCAGCCCCAGCATTTT; CDR3aa: CASSWDLGSNQPQHF
v_gene: TRBV4-2; j_gene: TRBJ1-2; abundance: .; d_gene: .; CDR3nt: TGTGCCAGCAGCCAAGAGGAGGGGGGATGGGCCCTCTATGGCTACACCTTC; CDR3aa: CASSQEEGGWALYGYTF
v_gene: TRBV9; j_gene: TRBJ2-4; abundance: .; d_gene: TRBD2; CDR3nt: TGTGCCAGCAGCGTAGGTGCTAGCGGGGTACTAGCCAAAAACATTCAGTGCTTC; CDR3aa: CASSVGASGVLAKNIQCF
v_gene: TRBV19; j_gene: TRBJ1-1; abundance: few; d_gene: .; CDR3nt: TGTGCCAGTAGTTGGTCAGCCAACACTGAAGCTTTCTTT; CDR3aa: CASSWSANTEAFF
v_gene: TRBV4-1; j_gene: TRBJ1-1; abundance: few; d_gene: .; CDR3nt: TGCGCCAGCAGCACTCGCGGAGGGTGGGCTGAAGCTTTCTTT; CDR3aa: CASSTRGGWAEAFF
v_gene: TRBV4-1; j_gene: TRBJ2-3; abundance: few; d_gene: .; CDR3nt: TGCGCCAGCAGTCAAGGACGGTGGGGCGAGACAGATACGCAGTATTTT; CDR3aa: CASSQGRWGETDTQYF
v_gene: TRBV30; j_gene: TRBJ1-5; abundance: few; d_gene: .; CDR3nt: TGTGCCTGGAGTGTTAGAGAAAATCAGCCCCAGCATTTT; CDR3aa: CAWSVRENQPQHF
v_gene: TRBV2; j_gene: TRBJ2-4; abundance: .; d_gene: .; CDR3nt: TGTGCCGGCAGTGGCGGGCTGGAAAACATTCAGTACTTC; CDR3aa: CAGSGGLENIQYF
v_gene: TRBV7-8; j_gene: TRBJ1-6; abundance: .; d_gene: .; CDR3nt: TGTGCCAGCAGCTTACCGGGACAAGGGCCACCGATCGACGATTCACCCCTCCACTTT; CDR3aa: CASSLPGQGPPIDDSPLHF
v_gene: TRBV29-1; j_gene: TRBJ2-7; abundance: many; d_gene: TRBD1; CDR3nt: TGCAGCGTATTCCGGGACAGTTCCTACGAGCAGTACTTC; CDR3aa: CSVFRDSSYEQYF
v_gene: TRBV13; j_gene: TRBJ2-2; abundance: .; d_gene: TRBD1; CDR3nt: TGTGCCAGCAGCCCAGGGACAGACAAGGGGGAGCTGTTTTTT; CDR3aa: CASSPGTDKGELFF